A selection of T cell receptor beta chains follows, all from one sample in a study of STAT5B mutations in CD4+ large granular lymphocyte leukemia. Repertoires were generated with immunoSEQ multiplex PCR, while TCRdb's copy carries only in-frame clones and drops some. The repertoire includes about 40,000 clones, approximately 84% of them detected once, and 0.3% to 0.35% sits in the top ten. The specimen sequenced was CD4+ T cells from blood buffy coats. These receptors originate from a human donor in good health. Each CDR3 is given with its conserved first and last residue. The D gene is left open where the match is weak. Only some rows state a clone size, as once, few, many or a class for expanded clones.

D	J	V	size	length	DNA	CDR3
TRBD2	TRBJ2-3	TRBV10-2	.	14	TGCGCCAGCAGTGAGTCGTCTCCTAGCGGTTCTCAGTATTTT	CASSESSPSGSQYF
.	TRBJ2-3	TRBV4-3	.	15	TGCGCCAGCAGCCAATGGGGGCGGAGCACAGATACGCAGTATTTT	CASSQWGRSTDTQYF
.	TRBJ1-2	TRBV19	.	13	TGTGCCACCTCTCTAACAGGGAACTATGGCTACACCTTC	CATSLTGNYGYTF
TRBD2	TRBJ2-1	TRBV19	.	14	TGTGCCAGTAGTACCCGGACTAGGGGCAATGAGCAGTTCTTC	CASSTRTRGNEQFF
.	TRBJ2-3	TRBV4-2	.	16	TGTGCCAGCAGCCCTACGATCGGGGGGCTCACAGATACGCAGTATTTT	CASSPTIGGLTDTQYF
.	TRBJ2-2	TRBV25-1	.	16	TGTGCCAGCAGTGAAAGGGGACCACTACACGCCGGGGAGCTGTTTTTT	CASSERGPLHAGELFF
.	TRBJ1-2	TRBV2	.	14	TGTGCCAGCAGTGACCGGGGACAACGGGGTGGCTACACCTTC	CASSDRGQRGGYTF
TRBD2	TRBJ2-1	TRBV6-6	once	16	TGTGCCAGCAGTTACCGGCGGACTAGCTCCTACAATGAGCAGTTCTTC	CASSYRRTSSYNEQFF
TRBD2	TRBJ2-1	TRBV9	.	16	TGTGCCAGCAGCGTAGAGAGACTAGCCAATTACAATGAGCAGTTCTTC	CASSVERLANYNEQFF
.	TRBJ2-7	TRBV2	.	14	TGTGCCAGCAGTACAGACAGTACCCCTGGCGAGCAGTACTTC	CASSTDSTPGEQYF
.	TRBJ2-7	TRBV28	few	15	TGTGCCAGCAAGGCCCCAGCGGCAGGCTCCTACGAGCAGTACTTC	CASKAPAAGSYEQYF
.	TRBJ2-7	TRBV6-5	.	12	TGTGCCAGCAGCTTTTGGGGAGGAGAGCAGTACTTC	CASSFWGGEQYF
.	TRBJ1-5	TRBV28	.	15	TGTGCCAGCAGTTCAAGCCAGCCAGGGAATCAGCCCCAGCATTTT	CASSSSQPGNQPQHF
TRBD2	TRBJ2-3	TRBV7-8	.	15	TGTGCCAGCAGCTTAGAGGGCGGGGGGGCAGGTACGCAGTATTTT	CASSLEGGGAGTQYF
.	TRBJ1-3	TRBV7-9	.	15	TGTGCCAGCAGCCTCCTTCAGGTCTCTGGAAACACCATATATTTT	CASSLLQVSGNTIYF
TRBD1	TRBJ1-3	TRBV7-2	.	16	TGTGCCAGCAGCTTATCCCAGGGGGCGTATGGAAACACCATATATTTT	CASSLSQGAYGNTIYF
TRBD1	TRBJ2-3	TRBV6-5	.	16	TGTGCCAGCAGTTACTCGGCGACAGGGGTAGTAGATACGCAGTATTTT	CASSYSATGVVDTQYF
.	TRBJ1-5	TRBV5-8	.	17	TGTGCCAGCAGCTTTGATTACGGCGAGCATAGCAATCAGCCCCAGCATTTT	CASSFDYGEHSNQPQHF
TRBD2	TRBJ2-5	TRBV7-7	.	18	TGTGCCAGCAGTTACAACTATCCCGGGACTAGCGGGAAAGAGACCCAGTACTTC	CASSYNYPGTSGKETQYF
.	TRBJ1-5	TRBV6-1	.	14	TGTGCCAGCAGCGCACAGGATAGCAATCAGCCCCAGCATTTT	CASSAQDSNQPQHF
.	TRBJ1-6	TRBV28	.	16	TGTGCCAGCAGTTTAGGTGGGAGCCCCTATAATTCACCCCTCCACTTT	CASSLGGSPYNSPLHF
.	TRBJ2-3	TRBV6-5	few	15	TGTGCCAGCACTCTCAGAGGGAGAACCGAAGATACGCAGTATTTT	CASTLRGRTEDTQYF
TRBD1	TRBJ1-3	TRBV30	.	15	TGTGCCTGGAGTCGAATCAGGGGGCCTCAGGGCACCATATATTTT	CAWSRIRGPQGTIYF
TRBD2	TRBJ2-2	TRBV18	.	18	TGTGCCAGCTCACCCGCTCGACTAGCGGGGGGGCCCACCGGGGAGCTGTTTTTT	CASSPARLAGGPTGELFF
TRBD1	TRBJ1-6	TRBV5-1	.	18	TGCGCCAGCAGTTTCGGGACAGGGGGTTCCTCCTATAATTCACCCCTCCACTTT	CASSFGTGGSSYNSPLHF
.	TRBJ1-1	TRBV5-1	.	14	TGCGCCAGCAGCTCCGGGGTTTTGAACACTGAAGCTTTCTTT	CASSSGVLNTEAFF
.	TRBJ1-1	TRBV7-3	.	17	TGTGCCACCTCGAGAGGCCCTTTGGGCGTATCGAACACTGAAGCTTTCTTT	CATSRGPLGVSNTEAFF
TRBD1	TRBJ2-1	TRBV7-3	.	17	TGTGCCAGCAGCTTAACTCCAGGGGGAGAGAAAAACAATGAGCAGTTCTTC	CASSLTPGGEKNNEQFF
.	TRBJ2-3	TRBV6-5	.	14	TGTGCCAGCAGTTACGGGCAGAGCACAGATACGCAGTATTTT	CASSYGQSTDTQYF
.	TRBJ2-2	TRBV7-7	.	16	TGTGCCAGCAGCCCCAGGGGGGCGGCCTACCCCGGGGAGCTGTTTTTT	CASSPRGAAYPGELFF
.	TRBJ1-5	TRBV29-1	.	13	TGCAGCGTTGGACAGGTCGGCGGGACGCCCCAGCATTTT	CSVGQVGGTPQHF
.	TRBJ1-4	TRBV10-1	.	15	TGCGCCAGCAGTGAAGGCAGTGCAACTAATGAAAAACTGTTTTTT	CASSEGSATNEKLFF
.	TRBJ1-3	TRBV4-1	few	14	TGCGCCAGCAGCCAAGATTTGGCGAGGGGCCTAATGCATTTT	CASSQDLARGLMHF
TRBD1	TRBJ2-7	TRBV7-2	.	15	TGTGCCAGCAGCTTAGTCGGGACAGATACCTACGAGCAGTACTTC	CASSLVGTDTYEQYF
.	TRBJ2-1	TRBV6-5	.	11	TGTGCCAGCAGTTCTTGGGGTGAGCAGTTCTTC	CASSSWGEQFF
TRBD1	TRBJ1-2	TRBV6-1	.	15	TGTGCCAGCAGTGAAACGGGACAGGGGATCTATGGCTACACCTTC	CASSETGQGIYGYTF
.	TRBJ1-1	TRBV4-3	.	14	TGCGCCAGCAGCCAAGGAGGACTGGACACTGAAGCTTTCTTT	CASSQGGLDTEAFF
.	TRBJ1-4	TRBV7-9	.	15	TGTGCCAGCAGCACCGTCGGGGCGCGAAGGGAAAAACTGTTTTTT	CASSTVGARREKLFF
.	TRBJ1-5	TRBV18	.	13	TGTGCCAGCTCACCGGCAGAGGGTCAGCCCCAGCATTTT	CASSPAEGQPQHF
TRBD1	TRBJ1-2	TRBV19	.	14	TGTGCCAGCAGCCACAGGGGACCCTTGTATGGCTACACCTTC	CASSHRGPLYGYTF
TRBD2	TRBJ2-3	TRBV19	.	14	TGTGCCAGTACCCCAGCGGGAGGGACAGATACGCAGTATTTT	CASTPAGGTDTQYF
.	TRBJ1-2	TRBV7-2	.	15	TGTGCCAGCAGCTTAGTGGCAAAGGCGTCTTATGGCTACACCTTC	CASSLVAKASYGYTF
.	TRBJ1-5	TRBV11-2	.	13	TGTGCCAGCGCACAAAATAGCAATCAGCCCCAGCATTTT	CASAQNSNQPQHF
.	TRBJ2-5	TRBV10-3	.	12	TGTGCCACAACGCATGGGGAAGAGACCCAGTACTTC	CATTHGEETQYF
TRBD1	TRBJ2-2	TRBV2	.	15	TGTGCCAGCACCGGACAGGGGGCAAACACCGGGGAGCTGTTTTTT	CASTGQGANTGELFF
.	TRBJ2-5	TRBV6-5	.	16	TGTGCCAGCAGTTACTCGTTGCCAGGGGCTGGGGAGACCCAGTACTTC	CASSYSLPGAGETQYF